This T cell receptor (beta chain) was identified in a study of vaccination effects on CD4 cells after COVID-19. Method: immunoSEQ multiplex PCR; TCRdb's copy keeps in-frame clones and lacks some. The sample carries tens of thousands of clones, more than 70% recorded once. In its sample, this clone was seen a few times. Its antigen is unknown. General study results and limits: In the study, convalescent patients were few, and early post-infection timepoints were absent. Marked clonal contraction was seen late after vaccination (in both infection- and vaccine-induced clones). Of the vaccine-induced clones from healthy vaccinees, merely 1 of 255 recognized common cold coronaviruses as well.

ViraFEST assay sequencing came after antigen-specific CD4+ T cells were expanded with viral peptide pools. CD4+ T cells were isolated after about eleven days of culture. Nucleocapsid antibodies were negative in the vaccine recipients, who had never had SARS-CoV-2 infection. This CDR3 has 13 residues. Trimming took off 2 bases at V and 9 bases at J, with 11 bases between the two ends. Germline-derived CDR1 and CDR2 are SNHLY and FYNNEI. The TCR was taken from a human donor who received a COVID-19 vaccine. The sequenced sample was CD4+ T cells from PBMCs cultured with HCoV-NL63 spike peptides, obtained before COVID-19 vaccination. The chain combines TRBV2 with TRBJ1-3, with D perhaps matching TRBD1 (5 bases). CDR3 in amino acids: CASSELRQGTIYF. In nucleotides, the CDR3 is TGTGCCAGCAGTGAACTCCGGCAGGGCACCATATATTTT. The full variable domain, with the rest looked up from reference TRBV2 and TRBJ1-3, is EPEVTQTPSHQVTQMGQEVILRCVPISNHLYFYWYRQILGQKVEFLVSFYNNEISEKSEIFDDQFSVERPDGSNFTLKIRSTKLEDSAMYFCASSELRQGTIYFGEGSWLTVV.